A selection of T cell receptor beta chains follows, all from one sample in a study of identical twins. A single record per CDR3 protein comes from TCRdb applying MiXCR to the 5' RACE reads. Among around 690,000 distinct CDR3 sequences listed, around 21% were seen once. Another study also made use of these data, one on T cells expressing NK-cell markers.

Sequencing input: PBMCs. The receptors stem from a woman under 30 in good health. CDR3s include the opening cysteine and the closing phenylalanine or tryptophan. Fields, in order: clone size, V gene, D gene, J gene, CDR3 protein, CDR3 DNA. The D gene is left open where the match is weak. Rows give clone size only sometimes, using once, few, many, or a class for an expanded clone.

clone_size: few; v_call: TRBV20-1; d_call: NA; j_call: TRBJ2-3; cdr3_aa: CSASGRGRSSDTQYF; cdr3_nt: TGCAGTGCCTCGGGAAGGGGCAGGTCTTCGGATACGCAGTATTTT
clone_size: once; v_call: TRBV29-1; d_call: TRBD1; j_call: TRBJ1-1; cdr3_aa: CSVEGGDRANTEAFF; cdr3_nt: TGCAGCGTTGAAGGGGGGGACAGGGCGAACACTGAAGCTTTCTTT
clone_size: NA; v_call: TRBV2; d_call: NA; j_call: TRBJ2-3; cdr3_aa: CASTPGLGTDTQYF; cdr3_nt: TGTGCCAGCACGCCGGGGCTCGGCACAGATACGCAGTATTTT
clone_size: few; v_call: TRBV12-3/TRBV12-4; d_call: NA; j_call: TRBJ1-2; cdr3_aa: CASSLKGNYGYTF; cdr3_nt: TGTGCCAGCAGTTTGAAGGGAAACTATGGCTACACCTTC
clone_size: few; v_call: TRBV5-5; d_call: NA; j_call: TRBJ1-3; cdr3_aa: CASSVAGDHAIYF; cdr3_nt: TGTGCCAGCAGCGTTGCTGGGGATCACGCCATATATTTT
clone_size: few; v_call: TRBV11-2; d_call: NA; j_call: TRBJ2-1; cdr3_aa: CASSLVLADEQFF; cdr3_nt: TGTGCCAGCAGCTTAGTGCTCGCGGATGAGCAGTTCTTC
clone_size: few; v_call: TRBV20-1; d_call: NA; j_call: TRBJ2-2; cdr3_aa: CSARSPRGDTGELFF; cdr3_nt: TGCAGTGCCAGAAGCCCCAGAGGAGACACCGGGGAGCTGTTTTTT
clone_size: few; v_call: TRBV7-2; d_call: TRBD1; j_call: TRBJ2-4; cdr3_aa: CASSFRTGRNIQYF; cdr3_nt: TGTGCCAGCAGCTTCCGGACAGGGAGAAACATTCAGTACTTC
clone_size: many; v_call: TRBV3-1; d_call: NA; j_call: TRBJ2-5; cdr3_aa: CASSQDEVTRQYF; cdr3_nt: TGTGCCAGCAGCCAAGATGAGGTTACTCGCCAGTACTTC
clone_size: NA; v_call: TRBV9; d_call: NA; j_call: TRBJ2-1; cdr3_aa: CASSPPVGYNEQFF; cdr3_nt: TGTGCCAGCAGCCCCCCGGTGGGGTACAATGAGCAGTTCTTC
clone_size: many; v_call: TRBV20-1; d_call: NA; j_call: TRBJ1-1; cdr3_aa: CSARSTSTAF; cdr3_nt: TGCAGTGCTAGGTCCACTTCAACTGCCTTT
clone_size: few; v_call: TRBV7-9; d_call: TRBD1; j_call: TRBJ1-2; cdr3_aa: CASSSYRGRYGYTF; cdr3_nt: TGTGCCAGCAGCTCCTACAGGGGGCGTTATGGCTACACCTTC
clone_size: NA; v_call: TRBV7-9; d_call: NA; j_call: TRBJ2-5; cdr3_aa: CASSSGAFGRVETQYF; cdr3_nt: TGTGCCAGCAGCTCCGGGGCTTTCGGCAGGGTGGAGACCCAGTACTTC
clone_size: few; v_call: TRBV5-1; d_call: NA; j_call: TRBJ2-7; cdr3_aa: CASSPLRRGHEQYF; cdr3_nt: TGCGCCAGCAGCCCCCTGAGGAGGGGACACGAGCAGTACTTC
clone_size: NA; v_call: TRBV20-1; d_call: NA; j_call: TRBJ2-5; cdr3_aa: CSARASPETQYF; cdr3_nt: TGCAGTGCTAGAGCTAGCCCCGAGACCCAGTACTTC
clone_size: many; v_call: TRBV6-5; d_call: NA; j_call: TRBJ2-2; cdr3_aa: CASSPHTGELFF; cdr3_nt: TGTGCCAGCAGCCCTCACACCGGGGAGCTGTTTTTT
clone_size: NA; v_call: TRBV10-1; d_call: TRBD2; j_call: TRBJ2-1; cdr3_aa: CASSPGTSGSEQFF; cdr3_nt: TGCGCCAGCAGTCCCGGGACTAGCGGGAGCGAGCAGTTCTTC
clone_size: many; v_call: TRBV20-1; d_call: NA; j_call: TRBJ2-4; cdr3_aa: CSASPRDIQYF; cdr3_nt: TGCAGTGCTAGCCCCCGCGACATTCAGTACTTC
clone_size: many; v_call: TRBV5-1; d_call: NA; j_call: TRBJ2-7; cdr3_aa: CASSLGWVSPYEQYF; cdr3_nt: TGCGCCAGCAGCTTGGGGTGGGTCAGTCCCTACGAGCAGTACTTC
clone_size: NA; v_call: TRBV29-1; d_call: NA; j_call: TRBJ1-1; cdr3_aa: CSVGLMGVEAFF; cdr3_nt: TGCAGCGTTGGTTTGATGGGGGTTGAAGCTTTCTTT
clone_size: NA; v_call: TRBV2; d_call: TRBD1; j_call: TRBJ1-5; cdr3_aa: CASSERTGVHQPQHF; cdr3_nt: TGTGCCAGCAGTGAAAGGACAGGGGTCCATCAGCCCCAGCATTTT
clone_size: few; v_call: TRBV20-1; d_call: NA; j_call: TRBJ1-1; cdr3_aa: CSGRRGRITEAFF; cdr3_nt: TGCAGTGGCCGCCGGGGGCGTATCACTGAAGCTTTCTTT
clone_size: many; v_call: TRBV5-1; d_call: NA; j_call: TRBJ1-1; cdr3_aa: CASSPMSVRTEAFF; cdr3_nt: TGCGCCAGCAGCCCGATGTCGGTTAGGACTGAAGCTTTCTTT
clone_size: NA; v_call: TRBV2; d_call: NA; j_call: TRBJ2-7; cdr3_aa: CASTDSFRSYEQYF; cdr3_nt: TGTGCCAGCACCGACTCCTTTAGGTCCTACGAGCAGTACTTC
clone_size: few; v_call: TRBV20-1; d_call: NA; j_call: TRBJ2-7; cdr3_aa: CSARVARTGYEQYF; cdr3_nt: TGCAGTGCTAGAGTGGCTCGTACCGGCTACGAGCAGTACTTC
clone_size: many; v_call: TRBV4-3; d_call: NA; j_call: TRBJ2-3; cdr3_aa: CASSQGPDTQYF; cdr3_nt: TGCGCCAGCAGCCAAGGCCCGGATACGCAGTATTTT
clone_size: many; v_call: TRBV10-3; d_call: NA; j_call: TRBJ2-7; cdr3_aa: CAISQGYEQYF; cdr3_nt: TGTGCCATCAGCCAGGGTTACGAGCAGTACTTC
clone_size: NA; v_call: TRBV3-1; d_call: TRBD2; j_call: TRBJ2-5; cdr3_aa: CASSQETSGEQETQYF; cdr3_nt: TGTGCCAGCAGCCAAGAGACTAGCGGGGAACAAGAGACCCAGTACTTC
clone_size: NA; v_call: TRBV4-1; d_call: NA; j_call: TRBJ1-2; cdr3_aa: CASSQKWAGYDYGYTF; cdr3_nt: TGCGCCAGCAGCCAAAAGTGGGCAGGGTACGACTATGGCTACACCTTC
clone_size: many; v_call: TRBV7-3; d_call: NA; j_call: TRBJ1-1; cdr3_aa: CASSNREGNSEAFF; cdr3_nt: TGTGCCAGCAGCAACAGGGAAGGGAACAGTGAAGCTTTCTTT
clone_size: few; v_call: TRBV12-3/TRBV12-4; d_call: TRBD2; j_call: TRBJ2-7; cdr3_aa: CASSSSGGASGYEQYF; cdr3_nt: TGTGCCAGCAGCTCTAGCGGGGGGGCCTCCGGCTACGAGCAGTACTTC
clone_size: few; v_call: TRBV10-3; d_call: TRBD2; j_call: TRBJ2-1; cdr3_aa: CAIGASGRPYNEQFF; cdr3_nt: TGTGCCATCGGGGCTAGCGGGAGGCCCTACAATGAGCAGTTCTTC
clone_size: once; v_call: TRBV7-6; d_call: NA; j_call: TRBJ2-6; cdr3_aa: CASSFLRSSGANVLTF; cdr3_nt: TGTGCCAGCAGCTTTCTTAGGTCCTCTGGGGCCAACGTCCTGACTTTC
clone_size: many; v_call: TRBV5-6; d_call: NA; j_call: TRBJ2-7; cdr3_aa: CASSLSPGLSYEQYF; cdr3_nt: TGTGCCAGCAGCTTGTCACCGGGACTTTCCTACGAGCAGTACTTC
clone_size: NA; v_call: TRBV19; d_call: NA; j_call: TRBJ1-4; cdr3_aa: CASRPQGSSNEKLFF; cdr3_nt: TGTGCAAGTAGACCACAGGGATCCTCTAATGAAAAACTGTTTTTT
clone_size: NA; v_call: TRBV2; d_call: TRBD2; j_call: TRBJ2-2; cdr3_aa: CASSDGRDGELFF; cdr3_nt: TGTGCCAGCTCGGACGGGAGGGACGGGGAGCTGTTTTTT
clone_size: NA; v_call: TRBV5-1; d_call: TRBD2; j_call: TRBJ2-5; cdr3_aa: CASSLAGLAGAETQYF; cdr3_nt: TGCGCCAGCAGCTTGGCGGGACTAGCGGGGGCGGAGACCCAGTACTTC